The 14 T cell receptor beta chains below come from one sample, sequenced in a study of T cells in Graves' hyperthyroidism and ophthalmopathy. RNA transcripts yielded amplified TCR beta CDR3 regions. HTBI primers were employed in a first-round RT-PCR of the TCR CDR3. Via MiXCR, TCRdb re-called the multiplex PCR reads, giving one row per CDR3 protein. The sample carries hundreds of thousands of distinct CDR3 sequences, roughly 14% recorded once. The sequenced sample consisted of blood. These receptors all stem from a woman aged 45-65 years with Graves' ophthalmopathy.

This clonotype was observed many times. V and J are TRBV30 and TRBJ1-5; D remains ambiguous. Germline CDR1 GTSNPN, CDR2 SVGIG (reference sequence). V lost 3 bases and J 3 bases, leaving 15 bases between the germline ends. The CDR3 consists of 15 residues. The CDR3 is CAWSETQRTNQPQHF. CDR3 coding DNA: TGTGCCTGGAGCGAGACTCAGAGAACCAATCAGCCCCAGCATTTT.

This clonotype was observed many times. This chain uses TRBV7-9 with TRBJ1-2; D is ambiguous. The CDR3 is 13 amino acids. Germline V gene data show CDR1 as SEHNR and CDR2 as FQNEAQ (reference sequence). The V end lost 7 bases, the J end lost 8 bases, and 17 bases lay between the germline ends. The CDR3 is CASTQPITGGYTF. In nucleotides, the CDR3 is TGTGCCAGCACTCAGCCCATTACGGGAGGCTACACCTTC.

A few counts support this clonotype. J is TRBJ2-1 and V is TRBV9; no definite D call. The CDR3 length is 15 residues. With 0 bases removed from V and 0 bases from J, the gap between germline ends came to 7 bases. Germline V gene data show CDR1 as SGDLS and CDR2 as YYNGEE. CDR3 sequence: CASSVASDSYNEQFF. Written as DNA, the CDR3 is TGTGCCAGCAGCGTAGCGTCTGACTCCTACAATGAGCAGTTCTTC.

The V gene is TRBV15, the J gene TRBJ1-2, with D maybe TRBD1 (5 bases). The V gene's germline CDR1 is LNHNV and CDR2 YYDKDF (reference sequence). V dropped 5 bases and J dropped 8 bases, with 21 bases sitting between them. There are 15 residues in the CDR3. The CDR3 DNA reads TGTGCCACCAGCCCGAGGGAGGGGAGAGTTGGAGGCTACACCTTC. This codes for CATSPREGRVGGYTF.

This clonotype was seen ten or more times. This rearrangement joins TRBV27 to TRBJ1-5, with TRBD1 identical over 10 bases. The CDR3 has 15 residues. Trimming removed 6 bases from V and 0 bases from J; junction bases left unmatched: 2. From germline, CDR1 is MNHEY and CDR2 SMNVEV (reference sequence). CDR3 DNA sequence: TGTGCCAGCAGGGGACAGGGGTATAGCAATCAGCCCCAGCATTTT. Translated, it gives CASRGQGYSNQPQHF.

This clonotype was seen many times. The chain couples TRBV2 to TRBJ2-7, with a possible D match to TRBD1 (6 bases). The germline V and J ends were trimmed by 4 bases and 3 bases, with 10 bases remaining between them. This CDR3 is 13 amino acids long. CDR1 SNHLY and CDR2 FYNNEI come from the germline V gene. This CDR3 reads CASSGWGRYEQYF. Here the CDR3 DNA reads TGTGCCAGCAGTGGGTGGGGGCGCTACGAGCAGTACTTC.

This clonotype was detected ten times or more. This chain links TRBV6-2 or TRBV6-3 with TRBJ2-4; TRBD2 matches 12 bases. Losses at the gene ends were 0 bases for V and 3 bases for J; bases not matched to a gene: 6. The length of the CDR3 is 18 residues. Germline V lookup: CDR1 MNHEY, CDR2 SVGEGT. The CDR3 DNA reads as TGTGCCAGCAGTTACTCACTAGCGGGAGGTTTTGGCAAAAACATTCAGTACTTC. Translating gives CASSYSLAGGFGKNIQYF.

The V and J genes are TRBV12-5 and TRBJ2-1; 9 bases map to TRBD1. There are 14 residues in the CDR3. Per germline, CDR1 LGHNT and CDR2 FRNRAP. V lost 4 bases and J lost 6; bases outside the gene matches: 4. The CDR3 loop reads CASGWGQGGNEQFF. The CDR3 coding sequence is TGTGCTAGTGGTTGGGGACAGGGTGGCAATGAGCAGTTCTTC.

Many counts were recorded for this clonotype. CDR3 sequence reads: CASNDGLSNSPLHF. The CDR3 DNA follows: TGTGCCAGCAATGATGGACTGAGCAATTCACCCCTCCACTTT. The J gene is TRBJ1-6, the V gene TRBV12-3 or TRBV12-4; D is ambiguous. V lost 7 bases, J lost 7 bases, and 14 bases lay in between. There are 14 residues in the CDR3.

The sample holds many counts of this clonotype. V gene TRBV14 combines with J gene TRBJ2-1, with 8 bases aligning to TRBD2. This CDR3 region has 14 residues. The junction had 5 bases not matched to a gene; V was cut back by 6 bases and J by 4 bases. Germline V gene data show CDR1 as SGHDN and CDR2 as FVKESK. CDR3 bases: TGTGCCAGCAGGGAGCGCGGGAGGTACAATGAGCAGTTCTTC. Its protein product is CASRERGRYNEQFF.

As to this clonotype: At one of its ends the junction is not consistent with the germline gene, which may arise from a read error. The chain recombines TRBV27 with TRBJ2-1; TRBD2 agrees at 11 bases. The CDR3 is 17 amino acids. The germline V gene encodes CDR1 MNHEY and CDR2 SMNVEV (reference sequence). CDR3 loop: CASSTLAGGLSYDEQFF. Here the CDR3 DNA reads TGTGCCAGCAGTACCCTAGCGGGAGGTCTATCCTACGATGAGCAGTTCTTC.

This chain joins TRBV6-1 and TRBJ2-3; 11 bases are a match to TRBD2. The germline CDR1 and CDR2 sequences are MNHNS and SASEGT. The CDR3 length is 15 residues. Trimming took 7 bases from V and 1 from J; bases not matched to a gene: 4. The chain's CDR3 is CASTTSGTRTDTQYF. CDR3 DNA: TGTGCCAGCACGACTAGCGGGACCCGCACAGATACGCAGTATTTT.

The J gene is TRBJ1-4, the V gene TRBV27; the D gene is possibly TRBD1 (5 bases). CDR3 length: 15 residues. The V end lost 0 bases, the J end lost 8 bases, and 13 bases lay between the germline ends. Germline V gene data show CDR1 as MNHEY and CDR2 as SMNVEV (reference sequence). The CDR3 region is CASSLSPVGAEKLFF. Written as DNA, the CDR3 is TGTGCCAGCAGTTTATCCCCGGTCGGGGCGGAAAAACTGTTTTTT.

Concerning this clonotype: A read error is possible here, since a much larger clone lies one base away. The chain is built from TRBV10-3 and TRBJ1-1; D gene ambiguous. The CDR3 contains 14 residues. Germline CDR1 ENHRY, CDR2 SYGVKD. In nucleotides, the CDR3 is TGTGCCACCCGAGGGCAATCCACAAACACTGAAGCTCTCTTT. Protein: CATRGQSTNTEALF.